The TCR beta chain described here comes from a study of blood T cell repertoires in COVID-19. Background on the study: Samples came from the United States, Italy and Spain, spanning acute and convalescent COVID-19.

The germline V gene encodes CDR1 LGHNA and CDR2 YNFKEQ. Trimming cost V 3 bases and J 4 bases; bases outside gene matches: 6. The CDR3 length is 16 residues. Using immunoSEQ multiplex PCR, the repertoire was profiled, and TCRdb retains in-frame clones only, with some absent. This sample has approximately 300,000 clones, with roughly 90% found just once. Membership in each cohort depended on participant-reported clinical history. The chain joins TRBV4-2 to TRBJ2-5; 12 nucleotides match TRBD2. The clonotype comes from a woman aged 25 to 39 who had recovered from COVID-19. The sequenced sample consisted of PBMCs or T cells enriched from blood (not recorded which). CDR3 sequence: CASSQRLAGDSETQYF. As DNA, the CDR3 is TGTGCCAGCAGCCAGCGACTAGCGGGGGATTCAGAGACCCAGTACTTC.